The 9 T cell receptor beta chains reported below all come from one sample, sequenced in a study of PD-1 blockade in classical Hodgkin lymphoma. Documented time point: cycle 4 day 1 (C4D1), after more than five weeks of nivolumab. There was relapse after autologous stem cell transplantation in every patient, and there was variation in brentuximab vedotin exposure. The repertoire was sequenced with immunoSEQ multiplex PCR; TCRdb's copy has only in-frame clones and lacks some. The data contain about 92,000 clones, under 85% of them seen just once; the ten biggest clones take up more than 15%. Material: peripheral blood mononuclear cells (PBMCs), obtained before the fourth cycle of nivolumab. The receptors were sampled from a human donor with classical Hodgkin lymphoma.

V usage is TRBV5-8 and J usage is TRBJ2-1; the D is unclear. CDR1 and CDR2 from the germline V gene are SGHTS and YDEGEE. The CDR3 contains 16 residues. V gave up 3 bases and J gave up 0 bases, with 13 bases separating them. The CDR3 region is CASSSKVARSYNEQFF. Here the CDR3 DNA reads TGTGCCAGCAGCTCAAAGGTTGCCCGCTCCTACAATGAGCAGTTCTTC.

The genes are TRBV5-1 and TRBJ2-3, with D tentatively TRBD1 (5 bases). Deletions cut 0 bases from V and 0 bases from J, with 20 bases between. Germline V CDR1 and CDR2: SGHRS, YFSETQ. The CDR3 totals 19 residues. The chain's CDR3 is CASSLEGRTNLPSTDTQYF. The CDR3 DNA reads as TGCGCCAGCAGCTTGGAGGGGCGGACGAATCTCCCTAGCACAGATACGCAGTATTTT.

This sequence joins TRBV4-1 and TRBJ2-7; 7 positions match TRBD1. The CDR3 extends over 17 amino acids. With 1 base clipped from V and 3 bases from J, the junction kept 12 bases outside the gene matches. Germline values: CDR1 MGHRA, CDR2 YSYEKL. Here the CDR3 DNA reads TGCGCCAGCAGCCAAGTTCCAAGACCGGGACAGAACTACGAGCAGTACTTC. Amino acid sequence: CASSQVPRPGQNYEQYF.

The CDR3 here is CASSSSKGVHQPQHF. The DNA for the CDR3 is TGTGCCAGCAGCTCTTCAAAGGGGGTACATCAGCCCCAGCATTTT. The chain combines TRBV28 with TRBJ1-5; perhaps TRBD1 as D (6 bases). This CDR3 comprises 15 residues. V was trimmed by 6 bases and J by 5 bases, leaving 17 bases between them. The germline CDR1 and CDR2 sequences are MDHEN and SYDVKM.

This chain links TRBV6-1 with TRBJ2-1; D perhaps matches TRBD2 (5 bases). This CDR3 comprises 15 residues. The germline V gene encodes CDR1 MNHNS and CDR2 SASEGT. V gave up 1 base and J gave up 2 bases, with 9 bases separating them. The CDR3 region has the DNA TGTGCCAGCAGTGAAGGCTACGGGACCTACAATGAGCAGTTCTTC. This sequence encodes CASSEGYGTYNEQFF.

This sequence joins TRBV7-9 and TRBJ1-2, with 10 bases lining up with TRBD1. Germline loops: CDR1 SEHNR, CDR2 FQNEAQ (reference sequence). This CDR3 has 16 residues. The ends lost 5 bases at V and 4 bases at J; junction bases unmatched: 10. Here the CDR3 reads CASSHSGTGVGYGYTF. CDR3 DNA: TGTGCCAGCAGCCATTCCGGGACAGGGGTTGGCTATGGCTACACCTTC. Complete variable domain (other parts from reference TRBV7-9 and TRBJ1-2): DTGVSQNPRHKITKRGQNVTFRCDPISEHNRLYWYRQTLGQGPEFLTYFQNEAQLEKSRLLSDRFSAERPKGSFSTLEIQRTEQGDSAMYLCASSHSGTGVGYGYTFGSGTRLTVV.

The CDR3 protein is CASSLGPSQTGETQYF. CDR3 DNA sequence: TGCGCCAGCAGCTTGGGCCCAAGCCAGACGGGGGAGACCCAGTACTTC. The rearrangement uses TRBV5-1 and TRBJ2-5, with a weak D call TRBD2 (5 bases). The CDR3 length is 16 residues. Germline CDR1 reads SGHRS; CDR2 reads YFSETQ. The V and J ends lost 0 bases and 5 bases respectively, with 17 bases between them.

The rearrangement links TRBV2 to TRBJ1-2, with D uncertain. CDR3 length equals 16 residues. V lost 2 bases and J lost 0, with 13 bases in between. Germline V gene sequence: CDR1 SNHLY, CDR2 FYNNEI. The CDR3 coding sequence is TGTGCCAGCAGTGAATGGGTCCGCAGAGCTAACTATGGCTACACCTTC. Its protein is CASSEWVRRANYGYTF.

The chain is built from TRBV9 and TRBJ2-3, with TRBD2 identical over 11 bases. V lost 0 bases and J lost 3; bases outside the gene matches: 6. This CDR3 has 17 amino acids. Germline CDR1 reads SGDLS; CDR2 reads YYNGEE. The CDR3 nucleotides read TGTGCCAGCAGCGTAGGGGCTAGCGGGAGGATGACAGATACGCAGTATTTT. This codes for CASSVGASGRMTDTQYF.